Described below is a single T cell receptor (beta chain) sequence and its context. Sequencing was performed with immunoSEQ multiplex PCR; in TCRdb, only in-frame clones are kept and a portion is missing. The sample carries tens of thousands of clones, approximately 80% recorded once. The source of the sample is a study of T cell changes during pregnancy in multiple sclerosis. This CDR3 contains 14 residues. V was trimmed by 6 bases and J by 0 bases, leaving 9 bases between them. CDR1 is MNHNS and CDR2 is SASEGT in the germline V gene. This sequence originates from a female donor in good health, enrolled as a control in a pregnancy study. The chain has TRBV6-1 and TRBJ1-5, with D tentatively TRBD1 (6 bases). The input for sequencing was CD8+ T cells from peripheral blood mononuclear cells, taken in the first trimester of pregnancy. The CDR3 reads CASRGGFSNQPQHF. CDR3 bases: TGTGCCAGCAGAGGGGGATTTAGCAATCAGCCCCAGCATTTT.